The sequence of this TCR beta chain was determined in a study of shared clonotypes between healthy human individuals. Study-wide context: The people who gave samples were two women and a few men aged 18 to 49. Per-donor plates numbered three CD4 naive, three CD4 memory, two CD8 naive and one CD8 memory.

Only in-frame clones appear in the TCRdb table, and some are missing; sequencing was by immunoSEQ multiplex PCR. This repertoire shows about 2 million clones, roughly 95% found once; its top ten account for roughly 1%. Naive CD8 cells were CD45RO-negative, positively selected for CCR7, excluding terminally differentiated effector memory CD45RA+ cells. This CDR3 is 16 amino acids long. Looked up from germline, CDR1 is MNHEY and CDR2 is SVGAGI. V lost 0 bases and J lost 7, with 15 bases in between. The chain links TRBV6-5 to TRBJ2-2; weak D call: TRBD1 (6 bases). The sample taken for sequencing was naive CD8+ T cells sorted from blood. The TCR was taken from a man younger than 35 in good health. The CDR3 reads CASSYSSSGASGELFF. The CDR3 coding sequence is TGTGCCAGCAGTTACTCGTCCTCAGGGGCAAGCGGGGAGCTGTTTTTT.